This section outlines one TCR beta chain sequence together with its context. The data were taken from a study of blood T cell repertoires in COVID-19. Study information: Researchers got acute and convalescent COVID-19 samples from the United States, Italy and Spain.

Method: immunoSEQ multiplex PCR; TCRdb's copy keeps in-frame clones and lacks some. The sample has 170,000 or so clones; about 85% are singletons. Donors were grouped by their self-reported clinical history. The TCR originated in a man aged 40-55 years who had recovered from COVID-19. Input material: PBMCs or T cells enriched from blood (not recorded which).

CDR3 region: CASSFGGGVNEQYF. The CDR3 DNA sequence: TGTGCCAGCAGTTTTGGAGGGGGCGTCAACGAGCAGTACTTC. The chain employs TRBV27 and TRBJ2-7; TRBD1 might be the D (7 bases). CDR3 length: 14 amino acids. The germline V gene has CDR1 MNHEY and CDR2 SMNVEV (reference sequence). The V end was cut by 3 bases, the J end by 5 bases, with 14 bases between.